These 19 T cell receptor beta chains share one sample of origin, sequenced in a study of monozygotic twins with inflammatory bowel disease. TCRdb re-called the 5' RACE reads; one entry per CDR3 protein, DNA not given. The sample has more than 300,000 distinct CDR3 sequences, and its top ten clones hold 2.6%. Input material: blood. The receptor set was obtained from a human donor with ulcerative colitis or Crohn's disease, or a healthy co-twin of an affected twin (not recorded which).

The rearrangement uses TRBV27 and TRBJ2-3; TCRdb calls TRBD1, which cannot be checked without DNA. The CDR3 has 17 residues. Germline V CDR1 and CDR2: MNHEY, SMNVEV (reference sequence). This chain's CDR3 is CASSTGGQGWGTDTQYF.

V gene TRBV11-2 combines with J gene TRBJ2-3; TCRdb's D call, TRBD1, is unchecked because there is no DNA. The CDR3 totals 16 residues. Germline CDR1 is SGHAT and CDR2 is FQNNGV. This CDR3 reads CASSSLRDRPTDTQYF.

V and J are TRBV14 and TRBJ1-4. CDR1 is SGHDN, CDR2 FVKESK, per germline. The CDR3 has 16 residues. The CDR3 protein is CASSQNKGLENEKLFF.

V and J are TRBV4-3 and TRBJ2-3; without DNA, the TCRdb call of TRBD1 cannot be checked. Per the germline V gene, CDR1 is LGHNA and CDR2 is YSLEER. The CDR3 is 15 residues long. This CDR3 is CASSQEQQGTRTQYF.

The genes are TRBV7-2 and TRBJ2-3; TCRdb returns TRBD1, unconfirmable since there is no DNA. This CDR3 is built from 15 residues. The germline V gene has CDR1 SGHTA and CDR2 FQGNSA. Here the CDR3 reads CASQGDRLRSDTQYF.

The rearrangement uses TRBV24-1 and TRBJ2-3; TCRdb picks TRBD1, but there is no DNA to check that call. CDR1 is KGHDR and CDR2 is SFDVKD in the germline V gene. The CDR3 length is 17 residues. CDR3: CATSPAGTGLYADTQYF.

CDR3 region: CASSLHREGGTGELFF. This chain links TRBV4-3 with TRBJ2-2; the TRBD1 assignment by TCRdb is unverifiable without DNA. The CDR3 runs 16 residues. The V gene's germline CDR1 is LGHNA and CDR2 YSLEER.

V and J are TRBV7-2 and TRBJ2-1; TCRdb indicates TRBD1, and absent DNA this call remains unverified. The CDR3 consists of 14 residues. Germline CDR1 SGHTA, CDR2 FQGNSA. This CDR3 reads CASSQGFIRDEQFF.

The chain recombines TRBV5-1 with TRBJ1-6. The CDR3 totals 12 residues. CDR1 SGHRS and CDR2 YFSETQ come from the germline V gene. The CDR3 sequence: CASSFLGDPLHF. Together with reference TRBV5-1 and TRBJ1-6, the CDR3 gives the full variable domain: KAGVTQTPRYLIKTRGQQVTLSCSPISGHRSVSWYQQTPGQGLQFLFEYFSETQRNKGNFPGRFSGRQFSNSRSEMNVSTLELGDSALYLCASSFLGDPLHFGNGTRLTVT.

The genes are TRBV11-1 and TRBJ1-1; checking the TCRdb D call of TRBD1 is not possible without DNA. This CDR3 contains 18 residues. In germline, CDR1 is SGHAT, CDR2 FQDESV (reference sequence). This chain's CDR3 is CASSLPGDSSLPFTEAFF.

This chain connects TRBV28 to TRBJ1-2; TCRdb gives TRBD1 as the D gene, but with no DNA this cannot be confirmed. The CDR3 runs 14 residues. Germline assignment: CDR1 MDHEN and CDR2 SYDVKM. The CDR3 sequence is CASSVPGRPGGYTF.

The chain is built from TRBV6-5 and TRBJ2-1; TCRdb selects TRBD1, and the lack of DNA leaves this call unchecked. The CDR3 is 17 amino acids. Germline loops: CDR1 MNHEY, CDR2 SVGAGI. CDR3 protein: CASSYSDRWGSYNEQFF.

The chain combines TRBV11-3 with TRBJ2-1; TCRdb returns TRBD2, unconfirmable since there is no DNA. Germline V gene lookup returns CDR1 SGHNT and CDR2 YENEEA. The CDR3 covers 14 residues. This chain's CDR3 is CASSLGAQHNEQFF.

J is TRBJ2-1 and V is TRBV7-3; TCRdb's D call, TRBD1, is unchecked because there is no DNA. Germline V gene sequence: CDR1 SGHTA, CDR2 FQGTGA. This CDR3 has 14 amino acids. The CDR3 reads CASSLGQGHNEQFF.

CDR3 sequence reads: CSAERFAGEGYEQYF. The chain couples TRBV20-1 to TRBJ2-7; TCRdb's D call, TRBD2, is unchecked because there is no DNA. The CDR3 is 15 amino acids. From germline, CDR1 is DFQATT and CDR2 SNEGSKA (reference sequence).

The V and J genes are TRBV4-3 and TRBJ1-5. This CDR3 spans 14 amino acids. Per germline, CDR1 LGHNA and CDR2 YSLEER. This chain's CDR3 is CASSQDPGNQPQHF.

The chain joins TRBV3-1 to TRBJ1-1. The CDR3 covers 16 residues. The germline gives CDR1 LGHDT, CDR2 YNNKEL (reference sequence). CDR3 loop: CASSQGFNSFGTEAFF. The complete variable domain, with remaining parts taken from reference TRBV3-1 and TRBJ1-1, reads DTAVSQTPKYLVTQMGNDKSIKCEQNLGHDTMYWYKQDSKKFLKIMFSYNNKELIINETVPNRFSPKSPDKAHLNLHINSLELGDSAVYFCASSQGFNSFGTEAFFGQGTRLTVV.

The V gene is TRBV6-2 or TRBV6-3, the J gene TRBJ2-1; TCRdb lists TRBD1, though no DNA is available to test this call. Germline V gene sequence: CDR1 MNHEY, CDR2 SVGEGT. CDR3 length equals 15 residues. CDR3 protein: CASSKHYDRGNEQFF.

V gene TRBV30 combines with J gene TRBJ2-1. The CDR3 runs 12 residues. Germline V gene sequence: CDR1 GTSNPN, CDR2 SVGIG (reference sequence). The chain's CDR3 is CAWSEGWYEQFF.